This TCR beta chain appears in the sequencing data of a study of blood T cell repertoires in COVID-19. Study summary: The samples span acute and convalescent COVID-19 from the United States, Italy and Spain. T cells, B-cell-depleted T cells, or PBMCs supplied cDNA or gDNA.

Per the authors' pipeline: Estimation of nucleated cell counts relied on the amplification of reference gene primers. The data were produced by immunoSEQ multiplex PCR, yet TCRdb's version contains in-frame clones alone and is incomplete. V and J calls and clone size are those listed in that table; D and trimming were worked out from the DNA. The table records around 41,000 clones, 88% of them present only once. Input material: peripheral blood. The clonotype was recovered from a human donor in a cohort sampled during active COVID-19.

CDR3 coding DNA: TGTGCCAGCAGCCATTACAGCCGCTCCTACGAGCAGTACTTC. Encoded protein: CASSHYSRSYEQYF. The chain links TRBV14 to TRBJ2-7, with no clear D. The CDR3 contains 14 residues. The germline V gene encodes CDR1 SGHDN and CDR2 FVKESK. With 3 bases removed from V and 0 bases from J, the gap between germline ends came to 9 bases.